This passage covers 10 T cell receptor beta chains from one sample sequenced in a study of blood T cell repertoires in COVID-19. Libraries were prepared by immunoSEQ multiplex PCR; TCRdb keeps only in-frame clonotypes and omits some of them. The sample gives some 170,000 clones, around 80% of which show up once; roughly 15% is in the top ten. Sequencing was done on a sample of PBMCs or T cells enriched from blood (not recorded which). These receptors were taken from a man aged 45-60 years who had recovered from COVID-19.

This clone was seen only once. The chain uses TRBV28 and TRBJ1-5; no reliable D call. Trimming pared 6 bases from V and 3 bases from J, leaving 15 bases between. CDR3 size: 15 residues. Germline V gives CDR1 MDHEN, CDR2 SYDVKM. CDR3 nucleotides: TGTGCCAGCAGCTCCGAGTGGCGGGTCAATCAGCCCCAGCATTTT. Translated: CASSSEWRVNQPQHF.

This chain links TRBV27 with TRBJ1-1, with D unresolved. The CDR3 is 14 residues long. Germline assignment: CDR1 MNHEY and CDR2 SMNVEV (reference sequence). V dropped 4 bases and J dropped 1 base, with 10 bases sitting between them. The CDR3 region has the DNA TGTGCCAGCAGTTCTCTTTCGGGGAACACTGAAGCTTTCTTT. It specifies CASSSLSGNTEAFF.

CDR3 in amino acids: CASSQDQASGGSEYF. Here the CDR3 DNA reads TGCGCCAGCAGCCAAGATCAGGCTAGCGGGGGTTCGGAGTACTTC. V is TRBV4-1 and J is TRBJ2-5; 10 nucleotides agree with TRBD2. Germline V CDR1 and CDR2: MGHRA, YSYEKL. Trimming removed 0 bases from V and 12 bases from J; junction bases left unmatched: 10. The CDR3 has 15 residues.

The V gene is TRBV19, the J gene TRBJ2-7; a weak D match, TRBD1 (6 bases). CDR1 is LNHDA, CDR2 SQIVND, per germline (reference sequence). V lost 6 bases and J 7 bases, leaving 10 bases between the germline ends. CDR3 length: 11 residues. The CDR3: CASRQGREQYF. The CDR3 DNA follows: TGTGCCAGTAGACAGGGTCGAGAGCAGTACTTC.

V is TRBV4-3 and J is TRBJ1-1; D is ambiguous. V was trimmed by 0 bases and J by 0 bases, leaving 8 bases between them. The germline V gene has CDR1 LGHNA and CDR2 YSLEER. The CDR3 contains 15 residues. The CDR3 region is CASSQEERMNTEAFF. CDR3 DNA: TGCGCCAGCAGCCAAGAGGAGAGAATGAACACTGAAGCTTTCTTT.

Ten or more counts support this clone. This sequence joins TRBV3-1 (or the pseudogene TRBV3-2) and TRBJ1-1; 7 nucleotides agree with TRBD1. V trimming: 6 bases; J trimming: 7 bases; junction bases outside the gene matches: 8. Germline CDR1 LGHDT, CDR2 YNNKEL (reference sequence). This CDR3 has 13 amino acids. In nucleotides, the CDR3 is TGTGCCAGCAGTCCCGGGACAGCAGTTGAAGCTTTCTTT. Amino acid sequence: CASSPGTAVEAFF.

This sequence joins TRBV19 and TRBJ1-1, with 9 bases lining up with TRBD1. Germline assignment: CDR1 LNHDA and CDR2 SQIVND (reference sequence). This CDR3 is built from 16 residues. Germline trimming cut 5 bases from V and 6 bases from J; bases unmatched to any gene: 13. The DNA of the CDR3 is TGTGCCAGTAGTGTTACTCCGGGACAGGGTAAGTCTGAAGCTTTCTTT. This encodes CASSVTPGQGKSEAFF.

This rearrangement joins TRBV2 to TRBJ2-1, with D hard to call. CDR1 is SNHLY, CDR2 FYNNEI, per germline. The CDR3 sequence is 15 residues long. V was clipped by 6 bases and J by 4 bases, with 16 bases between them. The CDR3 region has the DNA TGTGCCAGCAGGAGACAAGGCCCCATATACAATGAGCAGTTCTTC. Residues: CASRRQGPIYNEQFF.

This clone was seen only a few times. The CDR3 reads CASSLRPADIYGYTF. CDR3 coding DNA: TGTGCCAGCAGCTTAAGACCGGCCGACATATATGGCTACACCTTC. The rearrangement joins TRBV7-6 to TRBJ1-2; D remains ambiguous. Germline V CDR1 and CDR2: SGHVS, FNYEAQ. V was clipped by 2 bases and J by 5 bases, with 15 bases between them. CDR3 length: 15 amino acids.

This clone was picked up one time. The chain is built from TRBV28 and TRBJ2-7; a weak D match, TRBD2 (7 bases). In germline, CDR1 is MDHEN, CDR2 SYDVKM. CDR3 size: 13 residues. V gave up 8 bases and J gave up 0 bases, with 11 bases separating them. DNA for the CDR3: TGTGCCAGCGGGGGGGGCTCCTCCTACGAGCAGTACTTC. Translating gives CASGGGSSYEQYF.